This TCR beta chain was captured by sequencing in a study of OX40 agonist ivuxolimab in advanced cancers. About the full investigation: The costimulatory receptor OX40 (CD134) was targeted by ivuxolimab, a fully human IgG2 agonistic monoclonal antibody. Of the approximately 53 patients in dose escalation, about 20 had hepatocellular carcinoma, roughly 15 had melanoma, 9 had renal cell carcinoma and 9 had head and neck cancer. The paper reports the monotherapy dose-escalation portion (N of about 54 patients) of the phase I ivuxolimab trial. In the dose-escalation cohort, around 80% of patients were male, and the mean age was 60 years with a range of roughly 20 to 85. Three dose-escalation patients achieved partial responses, one with hepatocellular carcinoma and two with cutaneous melanoma. Prior anti-PD-1, anti-PD-L1 or anti-CTLA-4 therapy was permitted, and checkpoint inhibitors had been received by about 44% of dose-escalation patients. Peripheral TCRbeta sequencing aimed to test whether ivuxolimab altered TCR sequence diversity and caused clonal T-cell expansion. Intravenous ivuxolimab was administered to patients every 2 weeks at six dose levels: 0.01, 0.1, 0.3, 1.5, 3 and 10 mg/kg.

Concerning this clone: Its antigen has not been determined. No per-base quality is available; no much larger clone lies one base away.

From cysteine to phenylalanine, the CDR3 is 14 amino acids long. Only the CDR3 part of the read is kept: 42 bases, read in frame from the first base. V sheds 3 bases and J sheds 3 bases, leaving 12 bases between their ends. The germline V gene supplies CDR1 SGHVS and CDR2 FQNEAQ. Genomic DNA was isolated from the sorted cells so that the TCRbeta CDR3 region could be sequenced. The immunoSEQ Assay was used to sequence the TCRbeta CDR3 regions. TCRdb took this table from immuneACCESS and kept in-frame rearrangements with V and J called. Such tables lack part of the clones; where checked against another copy, unresolved V genes explain under half of the gap, and the rest is unexplained. Recorded for this sample are tens of thousands of clones; about 81% of them occurred a single time. About 1.5% of the sample comes from the top ten. What the work shows at the level of the full study, not this receptor alone: In the 0.1-3.0 mg/kg groups, partial responders had among the lowest normalized peripheral clonal expansion, particularly in CD8+ T cells. At doses from 0.1 to 3.0 mg/kg, clonal expansion was seen in both CD4+ and CD8+ blood T cells between baseline and week 6. Low levels of normalized T-cell clonal expansion were also seen in some patients who did not respond. Antigen specificity was not determined for the clonally expanded peripheral T cells. After ivuxolimab, expanded clones were on average more numerous among CD8+ T cells than among CD4+ T cells.

Patients with a history of autoimmune disease or receiving systemic immunosuppression were excluded from the trial. Peripheral blood for TCR sequencing was drawn from every dose cohort at baseline, at cycle 4 day 1 and at cycle 7 day 1. The samples were drawn from a first-in-human, open-label, multicenter phase I dose-escalation trial of ivuxolimab. Adults with locally advanced or metastatic head and neck squamous cell, hepatocellular, melanoma or renal cell carcinoma were enrolled in the trial. Before TCR sequencing, CD4+ T cells and CD8+ T cells from peripheral blood were sorted into separate populations.

This sequence uses TRBV7-8 and TRBJ2-7; matching of 6 bases hints at TRBD2 as the D gene. The clonotype comes from an adult with an advanced solid tumor such as melanoma, head and neck, liver or kidney cancer. The sample here was CD4+ or CD8+ T cells sorted from blood, taken in a trial of the OX40 agonist ivuxolimab. The bases are TGTGCCAGCAGCTTGCGGGACTCCTTCTACGAGCAGTACTTC. The resulting protein is CASSLRDSFYEQYF.